This T cell receptor beta chain was identified in a study of control samples from healthy donors and cancer patients. Sequenced by immunoSEQ multiplex PCR; TCRdb stores in-frame clones only, minus some. The sample records roughly 98,000 clones, about four fifths being singletons. The receptor was derived from a woman aged 60-75 years in good health. Sequenced sample: blood.

CDR3 sequence reads: CASSYPTRGAFF. CDR3 nucleotides: TGTGCCAGCAGTTACCCTACAAGGGGAGCTTTCTTT. V gene TRBV6-5 combines with J gene TRBJ1-1, with a possible D match to TRBD1 (5 bases). This CDR3 contains 12 residues. Germline V gene data show CDR1 as MNHEY and CDR2 as SVGAGI. V was pared by 2 bases and J by 10 bases, with 11 bases between.